This T cell receptor (beta chain) was observed in a study of cytomegalovirus exposure and HLA in healthy donors. Whole-study findings and limits: TCR beta chain V- and J-gene trimming was linked, in a later analysis, to a missense variant in DCLRE1C.

About this clone itself: The antigen remains undetermined.

PCR used 60 Vbeta primers and 13 Jbeta primers. Using immunoSEQ multiplex PCR, the repertoire was profiled, and TCRdb retains in-frame clones only, with some absent. The sample yields around 29,000 clones, about 60% seen once. Germline assignment: CDR1 MGHRA and CDR2 YSYEKL. Germline trimming cut 1 base from V and 8 bases from J; bases unmatched to any gene: 11. The CDR3 spans 17 residues. The sequence was collected from a male donor in good health and CMV-seropositive. The sequenced material came from PBMCs. V gene TRBV4-1 combines with J gene TRBJ2-1; TRBD2 aligns across 10 bases. CDR3 protein: CASSQGASGRVRDEQFF. CDR3 DNA: TGCGCCAGCAGCCAAGGGGCCAGCGGGAGGGTTCGGGATGAGCAGTTCTTC.